This TCR beta chain was retrieved from a study of T cell responses to AZD1222 COVID-19 vaccine. The assay was immunoSEQ multiplex PCR, and TCRdb's table has in-frame clones only and misses some. The sample records roughly 67,000 clones, approximately 89% being singletons. Here the sequenced sample was peripheral blood, taken on day 0 of AZD1222 vaccination. The clonotype was recovered from an adult in good health.

In DNA form, the CDR3 reads TGTGCCCCATCATCGCGGGTGAACACTGAAGCTTTCTTT. Translating gives CAPSSRVNTEAFF. The chain couples TRBV12-5 to TRBJ1-1; D gene ambiguous. The CDR3 consists of 13 residues. Germline values: CDR1 LGHNT, CDR2 FRNRAP.